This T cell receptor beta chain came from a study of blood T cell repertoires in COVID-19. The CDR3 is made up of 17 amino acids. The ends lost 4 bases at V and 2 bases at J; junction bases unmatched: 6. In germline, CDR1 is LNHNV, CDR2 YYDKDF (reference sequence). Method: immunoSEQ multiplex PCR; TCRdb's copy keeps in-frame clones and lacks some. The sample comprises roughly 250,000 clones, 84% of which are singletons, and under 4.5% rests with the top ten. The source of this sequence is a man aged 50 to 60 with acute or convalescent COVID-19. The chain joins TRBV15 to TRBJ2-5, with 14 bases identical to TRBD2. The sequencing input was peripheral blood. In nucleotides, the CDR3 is TGTGCCACCAGCAAGGGACTAGCGGGAGCGGCACAAGAGACCCAGTACTTC. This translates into CATSKGLAGAAQETQYF.